This record looks at one T cell receptor (beta chain) sequence and its context. Its antigen is not known. This CDR3 spans 15 amino acids. With 4 bases removed from V and 6 bases from J, the gap between germline ends came to 16 bases. Looked up from germline, CDR1 is GTSNPN and CDR2 is SVGIG (reference sequence). Treatment here: roughly 10-day PBMC culture with coronavirus spike peptide pools or control peptides (ViraFEST assay). The data belong to a study of vaccination and CD4 T cells after COVID-19. Overall study: Comprising six males and four females, the convalescent participants counted two Hispanic individuals among them. From HCoV-229E, HCoV-OC43, HCoV-NL63 and SARS-CoV-2, overlapping spike peptides were used to stimulate the cells. Study results and caveats: Only after vaccination were a median approximately 85% of convalescents' reactive clones seen.

The study sequenced cultured CD4+ T cell DNA using the Oncomine TCR Beta short-read assay. Genomic DNA was drawn out of CD4+ T cells grown in culture. TCRdb analysed the PCR reads with MiXCR anew, one entry per CDR3 protein. The sample lists roughly 12,000 distinct CDR3 sequences; around half were seen once. The receptor's source is a human donor who had recovered from COVID-19. The sequencing sample was made of CD4+ T cells from blood, cultured in vitro. The rearrangement links TRBV30 to TRBJ1-6, with unresolved D. DNA for the CDR3: TGTGCCTGGAACCGATTAAGTGGGGTTAATTCACCCCTCCACTTT. It is translated as CAWNRLSGVNSPLHF.